This is a list of T cell receptor beta chains from one sample in a study of OX40 agonist ivuxolimab in advanced cancers. Some clones are missing from TCRdb's copy, which holds only in-frame ones; the method was immunoSEQ multiplex PCR. The sample holds some 40,000 clones, approximately 90% seen once. The specimen comprised CD4+ or CD8+ T cells sorted from blood, sampled in a trial of the OX40 agonist ivuxolimab. Source of these receptors: an adult with an advanced solid tumor such as melanoma, head and neck, liver or kidney cancer. The CDR3 runs from the conserved cysteine through the conserved F or W. A D gene is named only where the DNA matches it firmly. Expanded clones get a size class; other rows say once, few or many, or leave the size out.

abundance	v_gene	d_gene	j_gene	CDR3aa	CDR3nt
.	TRBV28	.	TRBJ2-4	CASVPAREQGSYIQYF	TGTGCCAGCGTTCCGGCCCGCGAACAAGGTAGTTACATTCAGTACTTC
.	TRBV5-1	.	TRBJ2-4	CASSPMTGLAKNIQYF	TGCGCCAGCAGCCCAATGACAGGACTAGCCAAAAACATTCAGTACTTC
.	TRBV5-4	.	TRBJ2-1	CACGQESNEQFF	TGTGCCTGTGGGCAAGAGAGTAATGAGCAGTTCTTC
.	TRBV4-1	.	TRBJ1-2	CASSQDQGNYGYTF	TGCGCCAGCAGCCAAGATCAGGGGAACTATGGCTACACCTTC
.	TRBV4-1	TRBD1	TRBJ2-7	CASSPGTGTYEQYF	TGCGCCAGCAGCCCGGGGACAGGAACGTACGAGCAGTACTTC
.	TRBV15	.	TRBJ2-7	CATSRDLANEQYF	TGTGCCACCAGCAGAGATCTGGCTAACGAGCAGTACTTC
.	TRBV5-1	.	TRBJ1-1	CASSSRGGNTEAFF	TGCGCCAGCAGCTCCCGCGGCGGGAACACTGAAGCTTTCTTT
few	TRBV7-9	TRBD2	TRBJ2-7	CASSPSSGSGYEQYF	TGTGCCAGCAGCCCGTCTAGCGGGAGTGGTTACGAGCAGTACTTC
.	TRBV30	.	TRBJ2-7	CAWRVNSYEQYF	TGTGCCTGGAGGGTTAACTCCTACGAGCAGTACTTC
once	TRBV7-3	.	TRBJ2-1	CASSSQGGEQFF	TGTGCCAGCAGCTCCCAAGGAGGAGAGCAGTTCTTC
.	TRBV30	.	TRBJ1-6	CASHQGSAPLHF	TGTGCCTCCCACCAGGGGAGTGCACCCCTCCACTTT
.	TRBV7-2	TRBD2	TRBJ2-6	CASSPQRGPGNVLTF	TGTGCCAGCAGCCCCCAGCGGGGGCCGGGCAACGTCCTGACTTTC
.	TRBV19	TRBD2	TRBJ2-7	CASSPRTSGRYEQYF	TGTGCCAGTAGTCCCCGGACTAGCGGGAGGTACGAGCAGTACTTC
.	TRBV4-1	TRBD2	TRBJ2-7	CASSQDIASGSYEQYF	TGCGCCAGCAGCCAAGATATCGCTAGCGGGAGTTACGAGCAGTACTTC
.	TRBV4-1	.	TRBJ2-1	CASSQEQGTYNEQFF	TGCGCCAGCAGCCAAGAACAGGGAACCTACAATGAGCAGTTCTTC
once	TRBV27	TRBD2	TRBJ2-5	CASSFRGGETQYF	TGTGCCAGCAGTTTTCGCGGGGGAGAGACCCAGTACTTC
.	TRBV6-5	.	TRBJ2-4	CASIFNIQYF	TGTGCCAGCATTTTTAACATTCAGTACTTC
.	TRBV27	TRBD2	TRBJ2-2	CASSFRRVVSSGRGRTGELFF	TGTGCCAGCAGTTTTCGACGCGTTGTCTCTAGCGGGAGAGGGAGGACCGGGGAGCTGTTTTTT
.	TRBV9	.	TRBJ1-1	CASSVSAGMMNTEAFF	TGTGCCAGCAGCGTTTCGGCAGGGATGATGAACACTGAAGCTTTCTTT
.	TRBV27	.	TRBJ1-5	CASSLMSNQPQHF	TGTGCCAGCAGTTTAATGTCCAATCAGCCCCAGCATTTT
once	TRBV7-9	TRBD1	TRBJ2-7	CASSLGDSAYEQYF	TGTGCCAGCAGCTTAGGGGACAGCGCCTACGAGCAGTACTTC
.	TRBV27	.	TRBJ1-1	CASSLTAYGNTEAFF	TGTGCCAGCAGTTTAACCGCTTACGGAAACACTGAAGCTTTCTTT
.	TRBV14	TRBD2	TRBJ2-2	CASRQGLAGGTGELFF	TGTGCCAGCAGACAAGGACTAGCGGGAGGAACCGGGGAGCTGTTTTTT
.	TRBV19	.	TRBJ2-7	CASRSSESSYEQYF	TGTGCCAGTAGGAGTAGCGAGAGCTCCTACGAGCAGTACTTC
.	TRBV11-3	.	TRBJ2-1	CASSSQTTSADNEQFF	TGTGCCAGCAGCTCCCAAACAACTTCAGCGGACAATGAGCAGTTCTTC
medium-sized	TRBV25-1	.	TRBJ1-2	CASSEGTGYYGYTF	TGTGCCAGCAGTGAAGGGACGGGGTACTATGGCTACACCTTC
.	TRBV13	.	TRBJ2-3	CASSTSGTSTDTQYF	TGTGCCAGCAGCACAAGCGGGACAAGCACAGATACGCAGTATTTT
.	TRBV5-5	.	TRBJ1-5	CASSLELRDQPQHF	TGTGCCAGCAGCTTGGAACTGAGGGATCAGCCCCAGCATTTT
.	TRBV29-1	TRBD1	TRBJ1-4	CSVEGQGTNEKLFF	TGCAGCGTGGAAGGACAGGGCACTAATGAAAAACTGTTTTTT
.	TRBV5-4	.	TRBJ2-2	CASSLMQYPNTGELFF	TGTGCCAGCAGCTTGATGCAGTATCCGAACACCGGGGAGCTGTTTTTT
.	TRBV6-1	.	TRBJ1-5	CASSDLPAQHF	TGTGCCAGCAGTGACCTACCGGCCCAGCATTTT
.	TRBV6-1	.	TRBJ1-2	CASSVLGLWYGYTF	TGTGCCAGCAGTGTACTAGGGTTGTGGTATGGCTACACCTTC
.	TRBV27	.	TRBJ2-5	CASRDYDQETQYF	TGTGCCAGCAGGGACTATGACCAAGAGACCCAGTACTTC
.	TRBV15	.	TRBJ1-2	CATSRDGQSYTF	TGTGCCACCAGCAGGGATGGACAAAGCTACACCTTC
.	TRBV7-8	.	TRBJ1-2	CASSSRRDRGGYTF	TGTGCCAGCAGCTCCAGAAGGGACCGAGGGGGCTACACCTTC
.	TRBV5-1	TRBD2	TRBJ2-2	CASSLATSGNTGELFF	TGCGCCAGCAGCTTGGCCACTAGCGGGAACACCGGGGAGCTGTTTTTT
.	TRBV28	.	TRBJ1-5	CASRHPGESQPQHF	TGTGCCAGCAGACACCCAGGAGAAAGTCAGCCCCAGCATTTT
.	TRBV15	TRBD2	TRBJ2-1	CATSREKAGEGHNEQFF	TGTGCCACCAGCAGAGAAAAAGCGGGAGAGGGCCACAATGAGCAGTTCTTC
.	TRBV27	TRBD2	TRBJ2-3	CASSFLRLAGTDTQYF	TGTGCCAGCAGCTTCCTGAGGCTAGCGGGCACAGATACGCAGTATTTT
.	TRBV19	.	TRBJ2-1	CASSITPTGNEQFF	TGTGCCAGTAGTATCACACCTACCGGGAATGAGCAGTTCTTC
.	TRBV27	.	TRBJ1-1	CASSPDRGANAEAFF	TGTGCCAGCAGTCCCGATCGGGGGGCGAATGCTGAAGCTTTCTTT
.	TRBV5-6	.	TRBJ2-6	CASSLGFSGANVLTF	TGTGCCAGCAGCTTGGGGTTCTCTGGGGCCAACGTCCTGACTTTC
once	TRBV6-1	.	TRBJ2-7	CASSEDSSYEQYF	TGTGCCAGCAGTGAAGACAGCTCCTACGAGCAGTACTTC
.	TRBV5-4	TRBD2	TRBJ2-5	CASSLSSGIYEQYF	TGTGCCAGCAGCTTGTCTAGCGGGATATATGAGCAGTACTTC
.	TRBV7-8	.	TRBJ1-1	CASSLGAGGVNTEAFF	TGTGCCAGCAGCTTAGGTGCCGGGGGGGTGAACACTGAAGCTTTCTTT
.	TRBV28	TRBD1	TRBJ2-7	CASSLKDRVNF	TGTGCCAGCAGTCTCAAGGACAGGGTTAACTTC
.	TRBV19	TRBD2	TRBJ2-1	CASKEASGSLNNEQFF	TGTGCCAGTAAGGAGGCTAGCGGGAGTTTAAACAATGAGCAGTTCTTC
.	TRBV29-1	TRBD2	TRBJ2-2	CSVRTSGRQSGELFF	TGCAGCGTCCGGACTAGCGGGAGGCAATCCGGGGAGCTGTTTTTT
.	TRBV7-8	TRBD1	TRBJ2-1	CASSLAGGGRYNEQFF	TGTGCCAGCAGCTTAGCAGGGGGCGGTCGATACAATGAGCAGTTCTTC